A selection of T cell receptor beta chains follows, all from one sample in a study of T cells after yellow fever vaccination. TCRdb used MiXCR to reprocess the 5' RACE reads, holding one entry per CDR3 protein. The data hold under 150,000 distinct CDR3 sequences, with roughly 15% observed a single time. The source material was CD8+ T cells sorted from PBMCs, sampled 5 days after the yellow fever booster vaccination. The receptors here all came from a man between 18 and 35 years old who received the YFV17D yellow fever vaccine. CDR3s include the opening cysteine and the closing phenylalanine or tryptophan. The order of the fields is CDR3 protein, CDR3 DNA, J gene, D gene, V gene, clone size. The D gene is left open where the match is weak. Clone sizes are given selectively: once, few, many, or a class where the clone is expanded.

cdr3_aa: CASSQDHLRQGANYGYTF
cdr3_nt: TGCGCCAGCAGCCAAGATCACCTAAGGCAGGGGGCCAACTATGGCTACACCTTC
j_call: TRBJ1-2
d_call: TRBD1
v_call: TRBV4-3
clone_size: -

cdr3_aa: CASSSGQNTEAFF
cdr3_nt: TGCGCCAGCAGCAGTGGGCAGAACACTGAAGCTTTCTTT
j_call: TRBJ1-1
d_call: -
v_call: TRBV5-1
clone_size: few

cdr3_aa: CSVEGGGGNTGELFF
cdr3_nt: TGCAGCGTTGAAGGCGGGGGCGGCAACACCGGGGAGCTGTTTTTT
j_call: TRBJ2-2
d_call: -
v_call: TRBV29-1
clone_size: few

cdr3_aa: CASSQASQETQYF
cdr3_nt: TGTGCCAGCAGCCAGGCGAGTCAAGAGACCCAGTACTTC
j_call: TRBJ2-5
d_call: -
v_call: TRBV5-6
clone_size: -

cdr3_aa: CASSQEIAGGRSYNEQFF
cdr3_nt: TGCGCCAGCAGCCAAGAAATAGCGGGGGGGCGGTCCTACAATGAGCAGTTCTTC
j_call: TRBJ2-1
d_call: TRBD2
v_call: TRBV4-3
clone_size: -

cdr3_aa: CASSLDEDTQYF
cdr3_nt: TGTGCCAGCAGTTTAGACGAAGATACGCAGTATTTT
j_call: TRBJ2-3
d_call: -
v_call: TRBV12-3/TRBV12-4
clone_size: few

cdr3_aa: CASSLRLAGDKETQYF
cdr3_nt: TGTGCCAGCAGCCTCCGTTTGGCGGGAGATAAAGAGACCCAGTACTTC
j_call: TRBJ2-5
d_call: TRBD2
v_call: TRBV13
clone_size: -

cdr3_aa: CAWSVLFNEQFF
cdr3_nt: TGTGCCTGGAGTGTACTGTTCAATGAGCAGTTCTTC
j_call: TRBJ2-1
d_call: -
v_call: TRBV30
clone_size: -

cdr3_aa: CSARFRTGPKNIQYF
cdr3_nt: TGCAGTGCTAGATTTCGGACAGGGCCCAAAAACATTCAGTACTTC
j_call: TRBJ2-4
d_call: TRBD1
v_call: TRBV20-1
clone_size: few

cdr3_aa: CASIRRETGELFF
cdr3_nt: TGTGCCAGCATCCGTAGGGAGACCGGGGAGCTGTTTTTT
j_call: TRBJ2-2
d_call: -
v_call: TRBV25-1
clone_size: -

cdr3_aa: CSAPHPRGRGEKLFF
cdr3_nt: TGCAGTGCTCCCCATCCTCGGGGTCGGGGTGAAAAACTGTTTTTT
j_call: TRBJ1-4
d_call: -
v_call: TRBV20-1
clone_size: -

cdr3_aa: CSVEGAAGRNTGELFF
cdr3_nt: TGCAGCGTTGAAGGGGCAGCGGGCAGGAACACCGGGGAGCTGTTTTTT
j_call: TRBJ2-2
d_call: -
v_call: TRBV29-1
clone_size: -

cdr3_aa: CAWSPGEDGGNTIYF
cdr3_nt: TGTGCCTGGAGCCCCGGAGAGGACGGCGGAAACACCATATATTTT
j_call: TRBJ1-3
d_call: -
v_call: TRBV7-6
clone_size: -

cdr3_aa: CASSRRAGPHTEAFF
cdr3_nt: TGTGCCAGCAGCCGAAGGGCAGGACCCCACACTGAAGCTTTCTTT
j_call: TRBJ1-1
d_call: -
v_call: TRBV6-1
clone_size: -

cdr3_aa: CASSQAGLTGELFF
cdr3_nt: TGCGCCAGCAGCCAAGCAGGCCTCACCGGGGAGCTGTTTTTT
j_call: TRBJ2-2
d_call: -
v_call: TRBV4-1
clone_size: many

cdr3_aa: CSARAVYGYTF
cdr3_nt: TGCAGTGCTAGAGCAGTGTATGGCTACACCTTC
j_call: TRBJ1-2
d_call: -
v_call: TRBV20-1
clone_size: few

cdr3_aa: CASSKRARDAGNYGYTF
cdr3_nt: TGTGCCAGCAGCAAAAGGGCCCGGGACGCGGGTAACTATGGCTACACCTTC
j_call: TRBJ1-2
d_call: -
v_call: TRBV21-1
clone_size: few

cdr3_aa: CASSSGGPLFGYTF
cdr3_nt: TGTGCCAGCAGTTCCGGGGGCCCCCTCTTCGGCTACACCTTC
j_call: TRBJ1-2
d_call: -
v_call: TRBV12-3/TRBV12-4
clone_size: few

cdr3_aa: CSAVGQGMLFF
cdr3_nt: TGCAGCGCCGTAGGACAGGGGATGCTGTTTTTT
j_call: TRBJ1-4
d_call: TRBD1
v_call: TRBV29-1
clone_size: -

cdr3_aa: CSVLGGNTGELFF
cdr3_nt: TGCAGCGTTCTGGGGGGCAACACCGGGGAGCTGTTTTTT
j_call: TRBJ2-2
d_call: -
v_call: TRBV29-1
clone_size: -

cdr3_aa: CASSHHEGGGGTDTQYF
cdr3_nt: TGTGCCAGCAGCCACCACGAAGGCGGGGGAGGCACAGATACGCAGTATTTT
j_call: TRBJ2-3
d_call: TRBD2
v_call: TRBV3-1
clone_size: few

cdr3_aa: CASSEQGVGDTEAFF
cdr3_nt: TGTGCCAGCAGCGAGCAGGGGGTAGGGGACACTGAAGCTTTCTTT
j_call: TRBJ1-1
d_call: TRBD1
v_call: TRBV9
clone_size: few

cdr3_aa: CATSEGFNQPQHF
cdr3_nt: TGTGCCACCAGTGAGGGTTTCAATCAGCCCCAGCATTTT
j_call: TRBJ1-5
d_call: -
v_call: TRBV24-1
clone_size: few

cdr3_aa: CASSRAARDGYTF
cdr3_nt: TGTGCCAGCAGTAGAGCCGCCCGCGATGGCTACACCTTC
j_call: TRBJ1-2
d_call: -
v_call: TRBV27
clone_size: -

cdr3_aa: CASSQQTGPSPDTQYF
cdr3_nt: TGTGCCAGCAGCCAACAGACAGGGCCCAGCCCAGATACGCAGTATTTT
j_call: TRBJ2-3
d_call: TRBD1
v_call: TRBV7-8
clone_size: few

cdr3_aa: CASIKGAKSSYNEQFF
cdr3_nt: TGTGCCAGCATAAAGGGGGCGAAGAGCTCCTACAATGAGCAGTTCTTC
j_call: TRBJ2-1
d_call: TRBD1
v_call: TRBV6-4
clone_size: -

cdr3_aa: CASSPLGTETQYF
cdr3_nt: TGTGCCAGCAGTCCCCTCGGAACCGAGACCCAGTACTTC
j_call: TRBJ2-5
d_call: -
v_call: TRBV12-3/TRBV12-4
clone_size: few

cdr3_aa: CASSVGSGTTEAFF
cdr3_nt: TGTGCCAGCAGCGTAGGTTCAGGGACGACTGAAGCTTTCTTT
j_call: TRBJ1-1
d_call: -
v_call: TRBV9
clone_size: few

cdr3_aa: CSARQAPEEDTQYF
cdr3_nt: TGCAGTGCCCGACAGGCGCCCGAGGAGGATACGCAGTATTTT
j_call: TRBJ2-3
d_call: -
v_call: TRBV20-1
clone_size: -

cdr3_aa: CASSLALQGASTEAFF
cdr3_nt: TGTGCCAGCAGCTTAGCGCTCCAGGGGGCGAGCACTGAAGCTTTCTTT
j_call: TRBJ1-1
d_call: TRBD1
v_call: TRBV7-6
clone_size: -

cdr3_aa: CASSQRAGGDTQYF
cdr3_nt: TGTGCCAGCAGCCAAAGAGCAGGGGGAGATACGCAGTATTTT
j_call: TRBJ2-3
d_call: TRBD1
v_call: TRBV3-1
clone_size: -

cdr3_aa: CASSREGFNEQFF
cdr3_nt: TGTGCCAGCAGCCGGGAGGGGTTCAATGAGCAGTTCTTC
j_call: TRBJ2-1
d_call: TRBD2
v_call: TRBV5-6
clone_size: -

cdr3_aa: CASSKTGHQETQYF
cdr3_nt: TGTGCCAGCAGCAAGACAGGGCACCAAGAGACCCAGTACTTC
j_call: TRBJ2-5
d_call: TRBD1
v_call: TRBV5-4
clone_size: once

cdr3_aa: CASRGDRYNEQFF
cdr3_nt: TGTGCCAGCAGAGGGGACAGATACAATGAGCAGTTCTTC
j_call: TRBJ2-1
d_call: TRBD1
v_call: TRBV6-2/TRBV6-3
clone_size: -

cdr3_aa: CASSFSGTSYEQYF
cdr3_nt: TGTGCCAGCAGCTTCTCCGGGACTAGCTACGAGCAGTACTTC
j_call: TRBJ2-7
d_call: TRBD2
v_call: TRBV5-6
clone_size: -

cdr3_aa: CASSVGSYEQYF
cdr3_nt: TGTGCCAGCAGTGTCGGGTCCTACGAGCAGTACTTC
j_call: TRBJ2-7
d_call: -
v_call: TRBV12-3/TRBV12-4
clone_size: -

cdr3_aa: CATEGDTDEKLFF
cdr3_nt: TGTGCCACAGAAGGGGATACTGATGAAAAACTGTTTTTT
j_call: TRBJ1-4
d_call: -
v_call: TRBV3-1
clone_size: many